A single sample gave rise to the 24 T cell receptor beta chains below, sequenced in a study of cytomegalovirus exposure and HLA in healthy donors. Both 60 Vbeta primers and 13 Jbeta primers went into the PCR. Using immunoSEQ multiplex PCR, the repertoire was profiled, and TCRdb retains in-frame clones only, with some absent. The data show 100,000 to 150,000 clones, over 70% seen once. Sequences were obtained from PBMCs. The origin of the receptors is a man younger than 30 in good health and CMV-seropositive.

This clone has more than one count but fewer than ten. V usage is TRBV2 and J usage is TRBJ1-1; D gene ambiguous. Trimming stripped 2 bases from V and 0 bases from J, with 4 bases between. The CDR3 is 13 residues long. Germline CDR1 and CDR2: SNHLY and FYNNEI. CDR3 protein: CASSETVNTEAFF. In DNA form, the CDR3 reads TGTGCCAGCAGTGAAACTGTGAACACTGAAGCTTTCTTT.

V gene TRBV5-1 combines with J gene TRBJ2-3, with 9 bases aligning to TRBD1. Germline values: CDR1 SGHRS, CDR2 YFSETQ. The ends lost 4 bases at V and 8 bases at J; junction bases unmatched: 5. The CDR3 totals 13 residues. The CDR3 loop is CASSQGQGGTQYF. DNA of the CDR3: TGCGCCAGCAGCCAGGGACAGGGAGGTACGCAGTATTTT.

The chain links TRBV30 to TRBJ2-2; D gene ambiguous. The CDR3 sequence is 14 residues long. V was cut by 0 bases and J by 0 bases, with 5 bases left in between. Germline values: CDR1 GTSNPN, CDR2 SVGIG (reference sequence). In nucleotides, the CDR3 is TGTGCCTGGAGTGTACTTACGAACACCGGGGAGCTGTTTTTT. Amino acid sequence: CAWSVLTNTGELFF.

This rearrangement joins TRBV7-9 to TRBJ2-3; possibly TRBD2 for D (5 bases). The CDR3 is made up of 14 amino acids. The germline CDR1 and CDR2 sequences are SEHNR and FQNEAQ (reference sequence). V was trimmed by 6 bases and J by 3 bases, leaving 13 bases between them. CDR3 amino acids: CASSPPRRTDTQYF. In DNA, the CDR3 is TGTGCCAGCAGTCCCCCCAGGAGGACAGATACGCAGTATTTT.

Only one count was recorded for this clone. The chain combines TRBV30 with TRBJ1-5; 8 bases map to TRBD1. The J segment lost 7 bases and the V segment lost 5 bases, leaving 7 bases of the junction unmatched. Germline lookup yields CDR1 GTSNPN and CDR2 SVGIG (reference sequence). The CDR3 totals 13 residues. The CDR3 coding sequence is TGTGCCTGGGGACAGGGAGGGCCCCAGCCCCAGCATTTT. Translation gives CAWGQGGPQPQHF.

The gene calls are TRBV7-2 and TRBJ2-7; the D gene is possibly TRBD2 (5 bases). In germline, CDR1 is SGHTA, CDR2 FQGNSA. CDR3 size: 13 residues. Trimming left V 5 bases short and J 3 bases short, with 11 bases between. CDR3 coding DNA: TGTGCCAGCAGCCGTGGAGCGGACTACGAGCAGTACTTC. Encoded protein: CASSRGADYEQYF.

This clone was counted a few times. The chain joins TRBV7-9 to TRBJ1-6; D is undetermined. The CDR3 is 14 residues long. CDR1 SEHNR and CDR2 FQNEAQ come from the germline V gene (reference sequence). Between the trimmed V and J ends, which lost 4 bases and 9 bases, there was a span of 13 bases. The CDR3 nucleotides are TGTGCCAGCAGCTACCCGAGTGGCGGTTCACCCCTCCACTTT. The encoded protein is CASSYPSGGSPLHF.

V and J are TRBV7-2 and TRBJ2-7; a weak D match, TRBD1 (7 bases). CDR1 SGHTA and CDR2 FQGNSA come from the germline V gene. The CDR3 covers 17 residues. The V gene lost 4 bases and the J gene lost 4 bases, with 23 bases spanning the gap. The CDR3 DNA reads as TGTGCCAGCAGCTCTCACGCGGCGGGACAGCTATTTTACGAGCAGTACTTC. Its translation: CASSSHAAGQLFYEQYF.

This chain links TRBV30 with TRBJ2-5, with D unresolved. The CDR3 has 12 amino acids. The V gene's germline CDR1 is GTSNPN and CDR2 SVGIG (reference sequence). V gave up 4 bases and J gave up 1 base, with 7 bases separating them. This chain's CDR3 is CAWTLVQETQYF. CDR3 DNA sequence: TGTGCCTGGACCTTAGTCCAAGAGACCCAGTACTTC.

This clone was counted once. The J gene is TRBJ1-1, the V gene TRBV6-5, with unresolved D. Germline V gene lookup returns CDR1 MNHEY and CDR2 SVGAGI. Trimming shortened V by 6 bases and J by 1 base, and 15 bases separated the two germline ends. The CDR3 covers 15 residues. CDR3 nucleotide sequence: TGTGCCAGCAGCCAATCGCCAGTAACGAACACTGAAGCTTTCTTT. Protein sequence: CASSQSPVTNTEAFF.

In DNA form, the CDR3 reads TGTGCCAGCACCCAAAGGACAGGTTGGAGCTCTGGGGCCAACGTCCTGACTTTC. It is translated as CASTQRTGWSSGANVLTF. This chain links TRBV27 with TRBJ2-6; 7 bases agree with TRBD1. Trimming cost V 7 bases and J 0 bases; bases outside gene matches: 12. In germline, CDR1 is MNHEY, CDR2 SMNVEV (reference sequence). This CDR3 region has 18 residues.

The chain joins TRBV4-1 to TRBJ1-2; D perhaps matches TRBD1 (6 bases). V gave up 0 bases and J gave up 8 bases, with 16 bases separating them. The length of the CDR3 is 15 residues. Germline V gene sequence: CDR1 MGHRA, CDR2 YSYEKL. CDR3 coding DNA: TGCGCCAGCAGCCAAGACCCGGGGGGCATCCGGGGCTACACCTTC. Translating it yields CASSQDPGGIRGYTF.

The J gene is TRBJ1-2, the V gene TRBV5-8; TRBD1 is a possible D gene (6 bases). The length of the CDR3 is 15 residues. Trimming cost V 2 bases and J 6 bases, with 17 bases left between them. Germline loops: CDR1 SGHTS, CDR2 YDEGEE. The CDR3 loop is CASSLGQSQVDGYTF. The CDR3 nucleotides read TGTGCCAGCAGCTTAGGACAGTCTCAAGTGGATGGCTACACCTTC.

This chain's CDR3 is CASSSTSLTPTYEQYF. The CDR3 nucleotides read TGTGCCAGCAGCTCGACGTCTTTAACGCCGACTTACGAGCAGTACTTC. The chain recombines TRBV7-2 with TRBJ2-7; unclear D gene. The CDR3 loop spans 16 amino acids. From germline, CDR1 is SGHTA and CDR2 FQGNSA. V was shortened by 4 bases and J by 4 bases, with 20 bases between the two germline ends.

The V and J genes are TRBV5-4 and TRBJ1-5; D perhaps matches TRBD1 (6 bases). The CDR3 covers 14 residues. Trimming pared 1 base from V and 1 base from J, leaving 6 bases between. Germline assignment: CDR1 SGHNT and CDR2 YYREEE (reference sequence). CDR3 sequence: CASSLQGSNQPQHF. CDR3 coding DNA: TGTGCCAGCAGCTTGCAGGGGAGCAATCAGCCCCAGCATTTT.

The chain employs TRBV9 and TRBJ2-1; D is perhaps TRBD1 (5 bases). This CDR3 has 15 amino acids. V gave up 4 bases and J gave up 3 bases, with 14 bases separating them. Germline-derived CDR1 and CDR2 are SGDLS and YYNGEE. CDR3 nucleotide sequence: TGTGCCAGCAGCCGGACACCGAGCGACTACAATGAGCAGTTCTTC. Translating gives CASSRTPSDYNEQFF.

The rearrangement links TRBV27 to TRBJ1-2, with 10 bases identical to TRBD1. V gave up 6 bases and J gave up 8 bases; unmatched junction bases: 9. The germline V gene has CDR1 MNHEY and CDR2 SMNVEV (reference sequence). The CDR3 is made up of 14 amino acids. CDR3 protein: CASRRDRGLGGYTF. The CDR3 bases are TGTGCCAGCAGACGTGACAGGGGGCTCGGCGGCTACACCTTC.

Notes on this clone: This CDR3 is also generated by other DNA sequences in the sample. This chain uses TRBV7-2 with TRBJ1-3; D is unresolved. V was trimmed by 5 bases and J by 0 bases, leaving 8 bases between them. The CDR3 runs to 14 residues. Germline CDR1 SGHTA, CDR2 FQGNSA. The CDR3 coding sequence is TGTGCCAGCAGCCTCGATAGCTCTGGAAACACCATATATTTT. Translation gives CASSLDSSGNTIYF.

The chain employs TRBV19 and TRBJ1-3; possibly TRBD1 for D (6 bases). The CDR3 runs 15 residues. Germline CDR1 and CDR2: LNHDA and SQIVND (reference sequence). Trimming removed 7 bases at V and 3 bases at J, with 16 bases between. DNA of the CDR3: TGTGCCAGTACACTGACCGCAGGGGATGGAAACACCATATATTTT. It codes for CASTLTAGDGNTIYF.

The V and J genes are TRBV5-1 and TRBJ2-7; D might be TRBD1 (5 bases). Germline CDR1 SGHRS, CDR2 YFSETQ. With 2 bases removed from V and 0 bases from J, the gap between germline ends came to 6 bases. The CDR3 totals 13 residues. The CDR3 coding sequence is TGCGCCAGCAGCTTCGACAGCTCCTACGAGCAGTACTTC. Translating it yields CASSFDSSYEQYF.

The chain is built from TRBV18 and TRBJ2-1, with 9 bases identical to TRBD1. Germline-derived CDR1 and CDR2 are KGHSH and LQKENI. Trimming cost V 5 bases and J 9 bases; bases outside gene matches: 5. The CDR3 spans 13 residues. The CDR3 bases are TGTGCCAGCTCAGGGACAGGGCTGAGTGAGCAGTTCTTC. Amino acid sequence: CASSGTGLSEQFF.

A single count supports this clone. The chain carries TRBV13 and TRBJ2-3, with 8 bases matching TRBD1. The CDR3 loop spans 14 amino acids. With 5 bases clipped from V and 4 bases from J, the junction kept 5 bases outside the gene matches. The germline CDR1 and CDR2 sequences are PRHDT and FYEKMQ (reference sequence). The CDR3 DNA reads TGTGCCAGCAGCCTCGGACAGGGCCCAGATACGCAGTATTTT. Translated: CASSLGQGPDTQYF. Full variable domain (outside the CDR3, taken from reference TRBV13 and TRBJ2-3): AAGVIQSPRHLIKEKRETATLKCYPIPRHDTVYWYQQGPGQDPQFLISFYEKMQSDKGSIPDRFSAQQFSDYHSELNMSSLELGDSALYFCASSLGQGPDTQYFGPGTRLTVL.

The chain couples TRBV6-4 to TRBJ2-1; 8 bases are shared with TRBD2. The length of the CDR3 is 13 residues. V was clipped by 6 bases and J by 9 bases; unmatched bases: 7. CDR1 is MRHNA and CDR2 is SNTAGT in the germline V gene. The CDR3 coding sequence is TGTGCCAGCAGCCGGACTAGCTACGGTGAGCAGTTCTTC. Amino acids: CASSRTSYGEQFF.

For the CDR3, the DNA is TGTGCCTGGAGTGTCGCAGGGTGGGGAGGGACTGAAGCTTTCTTT. This gives the protein CAWSVAGWGGTEAFF. The V and J genes are TRBV30 and TRBJ1-1; TRBD1 might be the D (5 bases). V was cut by 0 bases and J by 5 bases, with 16 bases left in between. The CDR3 runs to 15 residues. Germline V gene sequence: CDR1 GTSNPN, CDR2 SVGIG (reference sequence). Full variable domain (remainder filled in from reference TRBV30 and TRBJ1-1): SQTIHQWPATLVQPVGSPLSLECTVEGTSNPNLYWYRQAAGRGLQLLFYSVGIGQISSEVPQNLSASRPQDRQFILSSKKLLLSDSGFYLCAWSVAGWGGTEAFFGQGTRLTVV.